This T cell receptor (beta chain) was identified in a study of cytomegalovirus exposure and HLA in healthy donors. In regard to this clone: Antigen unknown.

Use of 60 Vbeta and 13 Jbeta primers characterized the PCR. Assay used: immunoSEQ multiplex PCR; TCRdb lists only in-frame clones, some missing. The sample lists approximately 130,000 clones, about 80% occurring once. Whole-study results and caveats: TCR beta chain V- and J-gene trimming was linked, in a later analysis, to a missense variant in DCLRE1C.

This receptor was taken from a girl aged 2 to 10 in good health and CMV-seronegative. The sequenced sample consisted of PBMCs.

CDR3 sequence reads: CASSVAPNTEAFF. CDR3 nucleotide sequence: TGTGCCAGCAGCGTGGCCCCGAACACTGAAGCTTTCTTT. The chain couples TRBV9 to TRBJ1-1, with D uncertain. Trimming stripped 2 bases from V and 1 base from J, with 6 bases between. This CDR3 comprises 13 residues. The germline gives CDR1 SGDLS, CDR2 YYNGEE.